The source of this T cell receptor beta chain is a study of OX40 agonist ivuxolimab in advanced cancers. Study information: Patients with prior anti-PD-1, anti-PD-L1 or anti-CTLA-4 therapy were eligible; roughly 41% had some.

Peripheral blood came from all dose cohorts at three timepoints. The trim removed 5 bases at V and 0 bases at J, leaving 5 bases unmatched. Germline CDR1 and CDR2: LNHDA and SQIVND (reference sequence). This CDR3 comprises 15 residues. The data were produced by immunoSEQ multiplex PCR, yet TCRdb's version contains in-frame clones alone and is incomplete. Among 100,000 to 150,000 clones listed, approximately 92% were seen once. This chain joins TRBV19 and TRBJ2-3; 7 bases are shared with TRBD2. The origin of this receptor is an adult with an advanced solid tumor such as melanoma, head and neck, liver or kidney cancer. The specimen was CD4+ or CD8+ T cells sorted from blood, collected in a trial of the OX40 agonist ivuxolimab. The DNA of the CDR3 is TGTGCCAGTAGTCCGGCGGGGGACAGCACAGATACGCAGTATTTT. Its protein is CASSPAGDSTDTQYF.